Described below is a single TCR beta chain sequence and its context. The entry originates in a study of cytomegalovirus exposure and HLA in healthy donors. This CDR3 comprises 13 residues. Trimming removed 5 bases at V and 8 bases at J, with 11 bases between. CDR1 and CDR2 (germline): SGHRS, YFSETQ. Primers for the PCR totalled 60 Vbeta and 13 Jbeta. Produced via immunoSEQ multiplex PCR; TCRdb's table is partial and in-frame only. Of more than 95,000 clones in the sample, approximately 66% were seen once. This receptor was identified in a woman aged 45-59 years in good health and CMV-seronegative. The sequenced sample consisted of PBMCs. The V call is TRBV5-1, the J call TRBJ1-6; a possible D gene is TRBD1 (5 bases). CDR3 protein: CASSSGADSPLHF. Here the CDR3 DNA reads TGCGCCAGCAGTTCTGGGGCTGATTCACCCCTCCACTTT.